This T cell receptor beta chain derives from a study of CD8+CD57+ T cells in acquired aplastic anemia. Looking at the study overall: An average of roughly 3 ug of DNA was obtained from sorted CD4+ and CD8+ cells. Healthy donors gave about 10 million reads on average for CD4+ cells.

TCR beta VDJ combinations and CDR3 sequences were profiled from genomic DNA. From the reads, TCRdb called clonotypes with MiXCR, one entry per CDR3 protein. The sample shows a few hundred thousand distinct CDR3 sequences, under 65% of them seen only once. Germline trimming cut 5 bases from V and 5 bases from J; bases unmatched to any gene: 10. CDR1 SEHNR and CDR2 FQNEAQ come from the germline V gene (reference sequence). The CDR3 extends over 15 amino acids. This clonotype was recorded at least ten times. Its antigen is undetermined. Study conclusions and caveats: Significant differences in CD8+ Simpson's diversity were not observed between patients and controls. Researchers report that around 30 CD8+ CDR3 sequences appeared in both patients and controls.

Sequencing input: sorted CD4+, CD8+, or CD8+CD57+ T cells (not recorded which) from PBMCs. The rearrangement links TRBV7-9 to TRBJ1-1, with 8 bases fitting TRBD1. The sequence came from a human donor in good health. CDR3 DNA: TGTGCCAGCAGCCCAGACAGGGGTGGAGGGACTGAAGCTTTCTTT. It encodes CASSPDRGGGTEAFF.